This TCR beta chain was observed in a study of T cell repertoires in cytomegalovirus infection. TCRdb reprocessed the reads with MiXCR, giving one entry per CDR3 protein. The sample has 310,000 or so distinct CDR3 sequences; about a quarter are singletons. V was pared by 2 bases and J by 7 bases, with 10 bases of the junction left unmatched. The germline V gene encodes CDR1 SEHNR and CDR2 FQNEAQ (reference sequence). This CDR3 has 17 amino acids. This clonotype was seen many times. The TCR comes from a human donor in good health (CMV status not recorded). Some clones in this sample may be carry-over from other donors' samples. The sequenced material came from PBMCs. The chain has TRBV7-9 and TRBJ1-4; 10 bases are a match to TRBD1. CDR3 nucleotide sequence: TGTGCCAGCAGCTTATCACAACACGGACAGGGGGTTGAAAAACTGTTTTTT. It is translated as CASSLSQHGQGVEKLFF.